This T cell receptor beta chain was sequenced in a study of beta chain bispecific antibodies for T cell cancers. About the study: Jurkat cells expressed TRBV12-3; HPB-ALL cells expressed TRBV5-5. Findings and caveats of the study: Normal T cells contributed less of the targeted TRBV signal than the leukemia cells did.

Unique molecular identifier barcodes measured each clonotype's abundance. TCRdb itself ran the 5' RACE reads through MiXCR, one entry per CDR3 protein. The table includes 17,000 or so distinct CDR3 sequences, less than 2.5% detected once. The CDR3 runs 13 residues. V dropped 6 bases and J dropped 8 bases, with 13 bases sitting between them. Germline V CDR1 and CDR2: MGHRA, YSYEKL. This clonotype was observed at least ten times. The antigen remains unidentified. Blood mononuclear cells were expanded for two to three days using either OKT3 anti-CD3 antibody or CD3/CD28 beads. The sample taken for sequencing was healthy donor T cells cultured with leukemia cells. The chain employs TRBV4-1 and TRBJ1-4; D is uncertain. This TCR was sampled from a human donor in good health. Some clones in this sample may be carry-over from other donors' samples. This chain's CDR3 is CASRSGVREKLFF. CDR3 DNA: TGCGCCAGCAGGTCCGGGGTCCGCGAAAAACTGTTTTTT.